The next 3 T cell receptor beta chains were all read from a single sample in a study of human T cells and chemical hapten exposure. Time point specified: pre-sensitization, week 0. Treatment indicated: therapeutic diphenylcyclopropenone sensitization with weekly scalp DPC. In TCRdb, the RACE reads were re-called with MiXCR into one record per CDR3 protein. The sample records around 380,000 distinct CDR3 sequences, 5.5% being singletons. The sample consisted of whole blood, taken in connection with sensitization to the hapten diphenylcyclopropenone (DPC). All receptors come from a woman between 18 and 30 years old with alopecia areata. Some clones in this sample may be carry-over from other donors' samples.

This clonotype has only a few counts. The chain couples TRBV6-5 to TRBJ1-1, with a possible D match to TRBD1 (6 bases). V was trimmed by 3 bases and J by 0 bases, leaving 23 bases between them. Germline CDR1 and CDR2: MNHEY and SVGAGI. The CDR3 runs 19 residues. CDR3 amino acids: CASSYLGQPISPLNTEAFF. The CDR3, as DNA: TGTGCCAGCAGTTATCTTGGACAGCCCATATCCCCGCTGAACACTGAAGCTTTCTTT.

J is TRBJ1-2 and V is TRBV4-2, with D tentatively TRBD1 (5 bases). Trimming took off 0 bases at V and 2 bases at J, with 7 bases between the two ends. The CDR3 consists of 14 residues. The V gene's germline CDR1 is LGHNA and CDR2 YNFKEQ. As DNA, the CDR3 is TGTGCCAGCAGCCAAGAAGACAGCAACTATGGCTACACCTTC. This translates into CASSQEDSNYGYTF.

This clonotype was picked up a small number of times. The rearrangement joins TRBV27 to TRBJ2-7; TRBD1 is a possible D gene (5 bases). Germline V gene sequence: CDR1 MNHEY, CDR2 SMNVEV (reference sequence). Trimming took 5 bases from V and 6 from J, leaving 29 bases between them. The CDR3 extends over 18 amino acids. CDR3 in amino acids: CASSPPQGFIYWACEQYF. CDR3 in DNA: TGTGCCAGCAGTCCCCCCCAGGGATTCATCTACTGGGCGTGCGAGCAGTACTTC.